The 27 T cell receptor beta chains below were found in one sample sequenced in a study of cytomegalovirus exposure and HLA in healthy donors. PCR amplification relied on 60 Vbeta primers (plus 13 Jbeta primers). The table came from immunoSEQ multiplex PCR; TCRdb's copy has only in-frame clones and leaves some out. The sample includes about 160,000 clones, roughly 79% of them seen just once. Sequenced input: PBMCs. These receptors originate from a man aged 25-40 years in good health and CMV-seronegative.

V is TRBV7-2 and J is TRBJ2-5; unclear D gene. Per germline, CDR1 SGHTA and CDR2 FQGNSA. Trimming took off 10 bases at V and 3 bases at J, with 15 bases between the two ends. This CDR3 is built from 13 residues. The CDR3 DNA is TGTGCCACCAAGCCCTACGCCGAAGAGACCCAGTACTTC. Translating gives CATKPYAEETQYF.

The CDR3 sequence: CASSPQGVVFNEQFF. The CDR3 DNA reads TGTGCCAGCAGCCCCCAGGGGGTTGTCTTCAATGAGCAGTTCTTC. The rearrangement uses TRBV7-3 and TRBJ2-1, with 7 bases identical to TRBD1. The CDR3 runs 15 residues. Germline lookup yields CDR1 SGHTA and CDR2 FQGTGA. The trim removed 5 bases at V and 6 bases at J, leaving 10 bases unmatched.

In its sample, this clone was seen once. The chain is built from TRBV9 and TRBJ2-5; TRBD1 agrees at 8 bases. Germline V gene data show CDR1 as SGDLS and CDR2 as YYNGEE. After removal of 0 bases from V and 5 bases from J, the junction contained 9 bases not matched to a gene. This CDR3 has 16 residues. CDR3 residues: CASSVAGTGGAETQYF. The CDR3 DNA sequence: TGTGCCAGCAGCGTAGCGGGGACAGGTGGGGCGGAGACCCAGTACTTC.

This chain uses TRBV13 with TRBJ2-5; D is possibly TRBD1 (5 bases). Trimming cost V 2 bases and J 7 bases, with 20 bases left between them. There are 16 residues in the CDR3. CDR1 and CDR2 (germline): PRHDT, FYEKMQ (reference sequence). In DNA, the CDR3 is TGTGCCAGCAGCTTAAGTCCCGGGCCGCAGGGTTGGACCCAGTACTTC. It codes for CASSLSPGPQGWTQYF. Variable domain in full (rest from reference TRBV13 and TRBJ2-5): AAGVIQSPRHLIKEKRETATLKCYPIPRHDTVYWYQQGPGQDPQFLISFYEKMQSDKGSIPDRFSAQQFSDYHSELNMSSLELGDSALYFCASSLSPGPQGWTQYFGPGTRLLVL.

The chain combines TRBV5-1 with TRBJ2-2; 7 bases fit TRBD1. Germline V gene sequence: CDR1 SGHRS, CDR2 YFSETQ. This CDR3 has 15 residues. The V gene end was trimmed by 4 bases and the J gene end by 3 bases; junction bases not matched to a gene: 6. The CDR3 loop reads CASSPRTGYTGELFF. In nucleotides, the CDR3 is TGCGCCAGCAGCCCTCGGACAGGCTACACCGGGGAGCTGTTTTTT.

The rearrangement links TRBV30 to TRBJ2-3, with TRBD1 as a possible D gene (5 bases). V shed 3 bases and J shed 11 bases, with 12 bases lying between them. CDR1 is GTSNPN, CDR2 SVGIG, per germline (reference sequence). The CDR3 totals 11 residues. CDR3 DNA sequence: TGTGCCTGGAGCTCCCCGACAGTGCAGTATTTT. It translates to CAWSSPTVQYF.

Comments on this clone: A read error may account for a junction end that differs from germline. The chain couples TRBV6-1 to TRBJ1-2; weak D call: TRBD1 (6 bases). Germline CDR1 reads MNHNS; CDR2 reads SASEGT. The CDR3 runs to 19 residues. CDR3 loop: CASREGQRPKKSILYGYTF. Here the CDR3 DNA reads TGTGCCAGCAGGGAAGGACAGAGACCAAAAAAGTCGATCCTCTATGGCTACACCTTC.

The rearrangement joins TRBV9 to TRBJ1-1, with TRBD1 as a possible D gene (6 bases). The germline V gene has CDR1 SGDLS and CDR2 YYNGEE. This CDR3 has 14 residues. V was trimmed by 1 base and J by 4 bases, leaving 11 bases between them. CDR3 region: CASSVQGSFTEAFF. CDR3 coding DNA: TGTGCCAGCAGCGTACAGGGGTCGTTCACTGAAGCTTTCTTT.

The chain employs TRBV29-1 and TRBJ2-7, with D tentatively TRBD1 (7 bases). This CDR3 is built from 14 residues. The V gene's germline CDR1 is SQVTM and CDR2 ANQGSEA. Deletions cut 5 bases from V and 7 bases from J, with 21 bases between. CDR3 bases: TGCAGCGTTCACTTTAGCGGCAGGGGGTGGGAGCAGTACTTC. Encoded protein: CSVHFSGRGWEQYF.

The chain has TRBV28 and TRBJ1-2, with D possibly TRBD1 on 6 matching bases. Germline-derived CDR1 and CDR2 are MDHEN and SYDVKM. Trimming took 7 bases from V and 7 from J, leaving 16 bases between them. The CDR3 has 13 amino acids. The CDR3 protein is CASNYAGVAGYTF. In DNA, the CDR3 is TGTGCCAGCAACTATGCAGGGGTTGCTGGCTACACCTTC.

This clone was found once. The chain is built from TRBV18 and TRBJ2-3, with a tentative D call TRBD2 (5 bases). Germline assignment: CDR1 KGHSH and CDR2 LQKENI. This CDR3 is 14 amino acids long. V was trimmed by 9 bases and J by 2 bases, leaving 15 bases between them. Written as DNA, the CDR3 is TGTGCCAGTCGCCGTGAGCGGTCCACAGATACGCAGTATTTT. Translation: CASRRERSTDTQYF.

CDR3 sequence reads: CASSTGQGITDTQYF. For the CDR3, the DNA is TGTGCCAGCAGTACGGGACAGGGGATTACAGATACGCAGTATTTT. This chain uses TRBV28 with TRBJ2-3; 10 bases line up with TRBD1. CDR1 is MDHEN and CDR2 is SYDVKM in the germline V gene. The CDR3 has 15 amino acids. V lost 5 bases and J lost 3; bases outside the gene matches: 5.

This rearrangement joins TRBV15 to TRBJ2-3; 7 positions match TRBD2. Germline CDR1 reads LNHNV; CDR2 reads YYDKDF (reference sequence). CDR3 length equals 15 residues. V was pared by 3 bases and J by 1 base, with 4 bases of the junction left unmatched. CDR3 loop: CATSRVSGRTDTQYF. In DNA form, the CDR3 reads TGTGCCACCAGCAGGGTTAGCGGGCGCACAGATACGCAGTATTTT.

The CDR3 loop reads CAIAVSGLGEQYF. Here the CDR3 DNA reads TGTGCCATCGCCGTGTCGGGGTTGGGGGAGCAGTACTTC. The chain recombines TRBV10-3 with TRBJ2-7; weak D call: TRBD2 (5 bases). Trimming shortened V by 8 bases and J by 7 bases, and 18 bases separated the two germline ends. The CDR3 covers 13 residues. CDR1 and CDR2 from the germline V gene are ENHRY and SYGVKD.

The chain links TRBV5-8 to TRBJ2-3; 9 bases agree with TRBD1. Germline values: CDR1 SGHTS, CDR2 YDEGEE. The CDR3 spans 14 residues. The J segment lost 6 bases and the V segment lost 5 bases, leaving 7 bases of the junction unmatched. CDR3 sequence (DNA): TGTGCCAGCAGAGTGACAGGGGGATCGGATACGCAGTATTTT. Translating gives CASRVTGGSDTQYF.

This clone came up a few times. The chain joins TRBV5-6 to TRBJ1-1; 10 bases agree with TRBD1. Per germline, CDR1 SGHDT and CDR2 YYEEEE. V lost 1 base, J lost 8 bases, and 5 bases stayed unmatched. CDR3 length equals 14 residues. This CDR3 reads CASSLKGTGAEAFF. The CDR3 bases are TGTGCCAGCAGCTTGAAAGGGACAGGGGCCGAAGCTTTCTTT. The full variable domain, with the rest looked up from reference TRBV5-6 and TRBJ1-1, is DAGVTQSPTHLIKTRGQQVTLRCSPKSGHDTVSWYQQALGQGPQFIFQYYEEEERQRGNFPDRFSGHQFPNYSSELNVNALLLGDSALYLCASSLKGTGAEAFFGQGTRLTVV.

This clone was detected a few times. The V call is TRBV4-3, the J call TRBJ2-1; 8 bases are a match to TRBD1. This CDR3 region has 15 residues. Germline lookup yields CDR1 LGHNA and CDR2 YSLEER. V dropped 0 bases and J dropped 8; count of bases not matched to a gene: 6. The CDR3 spells CASSQDGGQGYEQFF. CDR3 DNA: TGCGCCAGCAGCCAAGATGGAGGACAGGGCTATGAGCAGTTCTTC.

This clone has only one observation. This chain uses TRBV5-1 with TRBJ2-1, with D perhaps matching TRBD1 (5 bases). The length of the CDR3 is 13 residues. V dropped 3 bases and J dropped 4 bases, with 8 bases sitting between them. Germline CDR1 and CDR2: SGHRS and YFSETQ. CDR3: CASSYDSYNEQFF. The CDR3 DNA reads TGCGCCAGCAGCTATGACAGTTACAATGAGCAGTTCTTC.

The V gene is TRBV5-6, the J gene TRBJ1-2, with TRBD1 matching 9 bases. V was clipped by 5 bases and J by 3 bases; unmatched bases: 8. Germline V gene lookup returns CDR1 SGHDT and CDR2 YYEEEE. This CDR3 contains 15 residues. DNA of the CDR3: TGTGCCAGCAGTCCCGGGGACAGGGAGTACTATGGCTACACCTTC. This translates into CASSPGDREYYGYTF.

The V gene is TRBV14, the J gene TRBJ2-3, with 8 bases aligning to TRBD1. This CDR3 contains 16 residues. Germline CDR1 is SGHDN and CDR2 is FVKESK. V was pared by 7 bases and J by 4 bases, with 13 bases of the junction left unmatched. The CDR3 loop reads CASNPDVWTGPDTQYF. For the CDR3, the DNA is TGTGCCAGCAATCCCGACGTGTGGACAGGGCCAGATACGCAGTATTTT.

The chain employs TRBV7-2 and TRBJ1-1; the D is unclear. Per the germline V gene, CDR1 is SGHTA and CDR2 is FQGNSA. Trimming pared 5 bases from V and 5 bases from J, leaving 9 bases between. This CDR3 has 12 residues. For the CDR3, the DNA is TGTGCCAGCAGCCAAACCCGGACTGAAGCTTTCTTT. It is translated as CASSQTRTEAFF.

A note on this clone: One junction end does not reproduce the germline sequence, and a read error may be involved. J is TRBJ2-1 and V is TRBV7-7; TRBD1 agrees at 8 bases. This CDR3 contains 15 residues. Germline lookup yields CDR1 SSHAT and CDR2 FNYEAQ (reference sequence). This CDR3 is CASSPSGTGHNEQFF. The DNA for the CDR3 is TGTGCTAGCAGCCCATCCGGGACAGGACACAATGAGCAGTTCTTC.

The V and J genes are TRBV7-2 and TRBJ2-7; TRBD1 matches at 7 bases. The germline gives CDR1 SGHTA, CDR2 FQGNSA. This CDR3 contains 14 residues. Trimming cost V 2 bases and J 4 bases; bases outside gene matches: 5. The CDR3, as DNA: TGTGCCAGCAGCTTAACAGGGGTGGCGTACGAGCAGTACTTC. Translating gives CASSLTGVAYEQYF.

This clone has only a few counts. The chain couples TRBV6-5 to TRBJ2-1; 7 bases are shared with TRBD2. Trimming removed 6 bases from V and 8 bases from J; junction bases left unmatched: 4. The CDR3 is made up of 12 amino acids. CDR1 and CDR2 from the germline V gene are MNHEY and SVGAGI. CDR3 in DNA: TGTGCCAGCAGGCGCGCGGGGGATGAGCAGTTCTTC. It is translated as CASRRAGDEQFF.

V is TRBV9 and J is TRBJ1-3, with D unclear. CDR3 length equals 15 residues. V lost 2 bases and J lost 0, with 9 bases in between. Looked up from germline, CDR1 is SGDLS and CDR2 is YYNGEE. The CDR3 here is CASSVGQVSGNTIYF. CDR3 DNA sequence: TGTGCCAGCAGCGTTGGGCAGGTCTCTGGAAACACCATATATTTT.

This clone was counted between two and nine times. V and J are TRBV15 and TRBJ1-4, with 10 bases lining up with TRBD1. The CDR3 totals 15 residues. CDR1 LNHNV and CDR2 YYDKDF come from the germline V gene (reference sequence). The ends lost 4 bases at V and 5 bases at J; junction bases unmatched: 4. In DNA form, the CDR3 reads TGTGCCACCAGCACGCGACAGGGGGCGAATGAAAAACTGTTTTTT. Translating it yields CATSTRQGANEKLFF.

The gene calls are TRBV19 and TRBJ1-1; possibly TRBD1 for D (6 bases). This CDR3 has 17 amino acids. Looked up from germline, CDR1 is LNHDA and CDR2 is SQIVND (reference sequence). V shed 4 bases and J shed 1 base, with 19 bases lying between them. DNA of the CDR3: TGTGCCAGTAGTAGGGGGGGGGCCTGGGCCCAGAACACTGAAGCTTTCTTT. It codes for CASSRGGAWAQNTEAFF. Complete variable domain (other parts from reference TRBV19 and TRBJ1-1): DGGITQSPKYLFRKEGQNVTLSCEQNLNHDAMYWYRQDPGQGLRLIYYSQIVNDFQKGDIAEGYSVSREKKESFPLTVTSAQKNPTAFYLCASSRGGAWAQNTEAFFGQGTRLTVV.